This TCR beta chain was captured by sequencing in a study of human T cells and chemical hapten exposure. Across the study: 0.01% DPC was applied to the upper back in patch tests, which were read at 6 days. Cases of alopecia areata, totalis or universalis occurred in a predominantly female patient group.

One entry per CDR3 protein, called by TCRdb with MiXCR from the RACE reads. Of around 380,000 distinct CDR3 sequences in the sample, more than 4.5% were seen once. Specified time point: patch test 1, 2 weeks after DPC sensitization. The treatment here: therapeutic diphenylcyclopropenone sensitization with weekly scalp DPC. The CDR3 runs to 13 residues. Germline V gene sequence: CDR1 DFQATT, CDR2 SNEGSKA (reference sequence). Trimming removed 3 bases at V and 8 bases at J, with 16 bases between. The chain recombines TRBV20-1 with TRBJ1-2; perhaps TRBD1 as D (5 bases). This clonotype was obtained from a woman aged 45 to 65 with alopecia areata. Some clones in this sample may be carry-over from other donors' samples. Sequencing used whole blood, obtained in connection with sensitization to the hapten diphenylcyclopropenone (DPC). The CDR3 DNA reads as TGCAGTGCTAGCGACAGTAAGCCTATGGGCTACACCTTC. As protein: CSASDSKPMGYTF.